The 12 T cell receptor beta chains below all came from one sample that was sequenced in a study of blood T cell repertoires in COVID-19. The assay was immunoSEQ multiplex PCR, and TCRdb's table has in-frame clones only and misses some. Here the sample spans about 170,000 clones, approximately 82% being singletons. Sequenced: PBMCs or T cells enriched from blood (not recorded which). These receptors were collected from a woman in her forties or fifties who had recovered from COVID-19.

CDR3 amino acids: CASSRPGGNSPLHF. CDR3 sequence (DNA): TGTGCCAGCAGCCGTCCGGGGGGGAATTCACCCCTCCACTTT. V is TRBV27 and J is TRBJ1-6; a possible D gene is TRBD1 (5 bases). The CDR3 runs 14 residues. V lost 6 bases and J lost 7, with 13 bases in between. The germline V gene has CDR1 MNHEY and CDR2 SMNVEV (reference sequence).

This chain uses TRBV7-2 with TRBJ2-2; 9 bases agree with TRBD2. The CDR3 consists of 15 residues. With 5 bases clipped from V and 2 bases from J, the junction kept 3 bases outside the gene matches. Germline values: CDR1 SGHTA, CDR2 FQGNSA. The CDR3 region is CASSPSGTNTGELFF. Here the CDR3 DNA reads TGTGCCAGCAGCCCTAGCGGGACAAACACCGGGGAGCTGTTTTTT.

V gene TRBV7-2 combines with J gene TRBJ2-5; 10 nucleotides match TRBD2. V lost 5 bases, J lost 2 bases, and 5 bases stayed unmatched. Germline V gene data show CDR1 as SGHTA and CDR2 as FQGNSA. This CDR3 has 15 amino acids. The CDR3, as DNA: TGTGCCAGCAGCCAGCGGACTAGCGGACAAGAGACCCAGTACTTC. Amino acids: CASSQRTSGQETQYF.

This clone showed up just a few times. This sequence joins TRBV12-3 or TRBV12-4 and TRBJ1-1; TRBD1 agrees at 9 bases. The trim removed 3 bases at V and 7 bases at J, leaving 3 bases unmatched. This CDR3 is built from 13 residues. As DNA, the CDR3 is TGTGCCAGCAGTTTGGGACAGGGCATTGAAGCTTTCTTT. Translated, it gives CASSLGQGIEAFF.

The CDR3 protein is CASSDPRAGADTQYF. DNA of the CDR3: TGTGCCAGCAGCGACCCGCGGGCTGGGGCAGATACGCAGTATTTT. V gene TRBV11-3 combines with J gene TRBJ2-3; TRBD2 is a possible D gene (5 bases). The CDR3 totals 15 residues. Germline loops: CDR1 SGHNT, CDR2 YENEEA. The ends were cut back, 5 bases at V and 4 bases at J, with 16 bases in the middle.

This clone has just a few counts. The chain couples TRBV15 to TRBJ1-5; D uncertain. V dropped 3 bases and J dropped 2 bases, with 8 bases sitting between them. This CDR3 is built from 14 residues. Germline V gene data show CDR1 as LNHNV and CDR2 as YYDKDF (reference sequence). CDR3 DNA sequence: TGTGCCACCAGCAGCAAGGGAGGCAATCAGCCCCAGCATTTT. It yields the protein CATSSKGGNQPQHF.

The CDR3 spells CASSLWQGTGELFF. In DNA form, the CDR3 reads TGTGCCAGCAGCTTATGGCAGGGCACCGGGGAGCTGTTTTTT. The genes are TRBV7-3 and TRBJ2-2; possibly TRBD1 for D (5 bases). Looked up from germline, CDR1 is SGHTA and CDR2 is FQGTGA. V lost 2 bases and J 4 bases, leaving 8 bases between the germline ends. The CDR3 is 14 residues long.

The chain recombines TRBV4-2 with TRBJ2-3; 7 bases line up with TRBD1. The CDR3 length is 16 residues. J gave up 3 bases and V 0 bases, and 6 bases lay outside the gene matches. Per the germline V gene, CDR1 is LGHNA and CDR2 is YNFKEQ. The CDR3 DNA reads TGTGCCAGCAGCCAAGAAGGGACAGCTAGGACAGATACGCAGTATTTT. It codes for CASSQEGTARTDTQYF.

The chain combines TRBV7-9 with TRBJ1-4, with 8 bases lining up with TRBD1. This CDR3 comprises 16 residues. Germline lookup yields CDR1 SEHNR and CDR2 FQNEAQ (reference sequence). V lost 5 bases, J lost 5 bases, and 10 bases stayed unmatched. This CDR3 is CASSGGARQGNEKLFF. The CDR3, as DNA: TGTGCCAGCAGCGGAGGCGCGAGACAGGGGAATGAAAAACTGTTTTTT.

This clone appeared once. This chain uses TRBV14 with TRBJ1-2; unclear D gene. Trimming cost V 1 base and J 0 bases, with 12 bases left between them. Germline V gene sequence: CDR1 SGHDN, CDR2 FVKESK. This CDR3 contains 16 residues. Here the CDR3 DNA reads TGTGCCAGCAGCCAAGCCCGACTCCTAGCTAACTATGGCTACACCTTC. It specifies CASSQARLLANYGYTF. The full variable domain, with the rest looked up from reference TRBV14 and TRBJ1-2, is EAGVTQFPSHSVIEKGQTVTLRCDPISGHDNLYWYRRVMGKEIKFLLHFVKESKQDESGMPNNRFLAERTGGTYSTLKVQPAELEDSGVYFCASSQARLLANYGYTFGSGTRLTVV.

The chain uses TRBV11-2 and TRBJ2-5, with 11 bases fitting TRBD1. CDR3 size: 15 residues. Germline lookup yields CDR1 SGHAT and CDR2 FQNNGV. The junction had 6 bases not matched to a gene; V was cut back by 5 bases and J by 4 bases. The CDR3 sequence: CASSPRTGGPETQYF. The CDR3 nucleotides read TGTGCCAGCAGCCCCCGGACAGGGGGCCCAGAGACCCAGTACTTC.

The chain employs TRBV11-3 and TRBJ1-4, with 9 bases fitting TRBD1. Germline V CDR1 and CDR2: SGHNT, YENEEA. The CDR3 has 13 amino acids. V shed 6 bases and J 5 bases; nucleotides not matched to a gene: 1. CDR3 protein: CASRGTGNEKLFF. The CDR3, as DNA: TGTGCCAGCAGAGGGACAGGGAATGAAAAACTGTTTTTT.